This T cell receptor (beta chain) was identified during a study of identical twins (dated by TCRdb to the mid-2010s). With regard to the full study: To test whether fetal clonotypes persist, the study used deep sequencing on TCR alpha and beta repertoires from monozygotic twins, unrelated adults of various ages, and cord blood. To rule out contamination, the twin experiments were replicated at different times with different library preparation protocols. The research as a whole found: Out-of-frame TCR alpha sequences shared between twins showed an excess of low generation-probability sequences compared with coincidental sharing between unrelated individuals. Fewer insertions were carried by abundant cord blood beta clonotypes, a similar but weaker trend appeared in young adult naive repertoires, and no such trend appeared in memory repertoires. Because the same donors could not be followed over many years, conclusions were based on cross-sectional statistical analysis. A weaker excess of twin sharing was found in beta out-of-frame sequences because the signal-to-noise ratio was lowered by fewer shared sequences. Invariant T cells such as MAIT and iNKT could partly confound zero-insertion analyses, though diverse VJ usage argued against this for most clonotypes. In monozygotic twins, out-of-frame TCR alpha sharing was systematically underestimated by recombination models, although the models agreed with sharing between unrelated individuals.

About this clonotype itself: Its antigen is still unknown. No clone much larger than this one lies a single base away; base qualities are absent.

The method behind the library was 5' RACE. Reads for this sample came from an Illumina HiSeq 2000. A universal primer binding site was added through template switching, and the final cDNA carried a unique molecular identifier so that TCR cDNA molecules could be counted accurately. Specific primers in the conserved constant-segment region were used to synthesize first-strand cDNA for the TCR alpha and beta chains. Each cDNA library was double barcoded, with a SMART-Mk sample barcode plus Illumina barcodes, to control for contamination. Two successive PCR steps introduced TruSeq adapter sequences along with Illumina sample barcodes. The TCR alpha and beta cDNA libraries were sequenced on the Illumina HiSeq platform using custom primers. The authors' analysis ran thus. MiGEC was used to process raw reads and extract unique molecular identifiers, and MiXCR was used to find CDR3 positions. For each individual, recombination models were inferred using an EM algorithm with the repgenHMM and IGoR tools. Shared clonotypes were analyzed with the tcR package in R, and sharing was normalized by the product of cloneset sizes. Out-of-frame nonproductive sequences were analyzed to study raw recombination free of thymic and clonal selection effects. TCRdb reprocessed the public reads (quality trimming at Q25 with fastp, clone calling with MiXCR) and kept in-frame beta chains. Every CDR3 protein is listed once, alongside the most common genes and DNA of its rows. The V and J calls and clone size are TCRdb's, not the authors'. Across this sample there are just over 500,000 distinct CDR3 sequences, with roughly 21% seen only once. The ten largest clones represent about 0.99% of the sample.

Only healthy Caucasian donors were included. The twin cohort comprised three pairs of female monozygotic twins, all aged about 18 to 30 years. Positive isolation kits from Invitrogen were used to isolate the CD4+ and CD8+ T cell populations. CDR1 and CDR2 are read off the germline V gene as LGHNA and YNFKEQ. The CDR3 goes from the cysteine to the phenylalanine over 15 residues. CDR3 DNA only is kept here, 45 bases in frame from base 1. V drops 0 bases and J drops 2 bases, leaving 11 bases in between. The data were also submitted as part of a second study, on T cells expressing NK-cell markers. According to the second study: In sorted CD3+CD56+NKG2C+, CD3+CD56+NKG2C- and CD3+CD56-NKG2C+ T-cell subsets from eight or nine donors, TCR beta-chain repertoires were profiled. Seven of the eight sequenced donors were HCMV-seropositive and one was HCMV-seronegative. To restrict sorting to alphabetaTCR-expressing T cells, an anti-gammadeltaTCR antibody was added in several experiments. In six or seven donors, the dominant CD3+CD56+NKG2C+ clonotypes ranked among the top 10 CD8+ clonotypes, making up about 1.0-8% of CD8+ T cells. Those dominant clonotypes were again the most abundant among CD3+CD56-NKG2C+ cells in a handful of donors, at roughly 25-60.1%. It remained unclear whether the expanded NKG2C-expressing T cell clones were specific for HCMV antigens. All eight donors whose samples were sequenced were randomly selected healthy volunteers, three of them men and five women. HCMV-specific IgG was detected in serum with a commercial ELISA kit to determine HCMV serostatus. MIGEC was used to demultiplex reads and group reads by UMI, and MiTCR was used to assemble and quantify clonotypes. To remove erroneous sequences, TCR cDNA sequences were retained only when supported by two or more reads. Downstream repertoire analysis used the tcR package, and clonotypes were matched across fractions by CDR3 nucleotide sequence plus V segment. VDJmatch was used to annotate antigen specificity against VDJdb, with one amino acid substitution in CDR3 allowed.

The chain is assembled from TRBV4-2 and TRBJ2-7; confidence is insufficient to name the D gene. Input material: CD4+ T cells sorted from blood. This clonotype originated in a woman aged 18-35 years in good health. The CDR3 region: CASSQDPGTTYEQYF. The DNA sequence reads TGTGCCAGCAGCCAAGATCCAGGCACTACCTACGAGCAGTACTTC.